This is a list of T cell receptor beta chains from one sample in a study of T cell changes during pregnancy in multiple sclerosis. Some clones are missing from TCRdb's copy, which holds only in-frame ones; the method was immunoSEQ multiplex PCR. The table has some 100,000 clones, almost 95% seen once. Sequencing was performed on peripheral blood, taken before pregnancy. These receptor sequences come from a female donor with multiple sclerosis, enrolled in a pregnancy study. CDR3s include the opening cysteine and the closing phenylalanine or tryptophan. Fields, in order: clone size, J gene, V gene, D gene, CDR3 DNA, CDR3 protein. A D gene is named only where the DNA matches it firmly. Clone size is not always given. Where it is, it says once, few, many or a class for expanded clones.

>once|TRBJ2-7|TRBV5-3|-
TGTGCCAGAAGCTTCCTGTTCGGGAGAACCTACGAGCAGTACTTC
CARSFLFGRTYEQYF
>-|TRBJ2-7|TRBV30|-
TGTGCCTGGAGGGTTAGCGGTCCTCACTCCTACGAGCAGTACTTC
CAWRVSGPHSYEQYF
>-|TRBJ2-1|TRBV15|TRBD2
TGTGCCACCAGCAAACAAGGGACTAGCGGGACTGAGCAGTTCTTC
CATSKQGTSGTEQFF
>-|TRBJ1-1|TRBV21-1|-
TGTGCCAGCAGCAATGCAATATTGAGGGGGTACACTGAAGCTTTCTTT
CASSNAILRGYTEAFF
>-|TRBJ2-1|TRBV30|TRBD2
TGTGCCTGGCGGACTAGCGGAGCCTACAATGAGCAGTTCTTC
CAWRTSGAYNEQFF
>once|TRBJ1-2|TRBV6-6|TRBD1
TGTGCCAGCAGGAAACAGGGGAACTATGGCTACACCTTC
CASRKQGNYGYTF
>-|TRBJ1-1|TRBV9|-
TGTGCCAGCAGCGTAGCAGTTCACACTGAAGCTTTCTTT
CASSVAVHTEAFF
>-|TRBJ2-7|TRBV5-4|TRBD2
TGTGCCAGCAGCTGGACTAGCGGGAGATGGAACGAGCAGTACTTC
CASSWTSGRWNEQYF
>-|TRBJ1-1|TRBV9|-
TGTGCCAGCAGCGCAGGGGTAAGGGGCACTGAAGCTTTCTTT
CASSAGVRGTEAFF
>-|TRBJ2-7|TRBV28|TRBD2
TGTGCCAGCAGTTTAGGGCTAGCGGGAACCTACGAGCAGTACTTC
CASSLGLAGTYEQYF
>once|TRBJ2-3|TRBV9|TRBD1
TGTGCCAGCAAGGGGACAGGGAGCACAGATACGCAGTATTTT
CASKGTGSTDTQYF
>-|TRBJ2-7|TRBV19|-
TGTGCCAGTACCAACAGGGAAGGGTACGAGCAGTACTTC
CASTNREGYEQYF
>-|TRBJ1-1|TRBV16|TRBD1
TGTGCCAGCAGCCAGACAGGGGGCGGGACTGAAGCTTTCTTT
CASSQTGGGTEAFF
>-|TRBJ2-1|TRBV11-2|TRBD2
TGTGCCAGCAGCTTCCCGGGGCGGGGGGAGCAGTTCTTC
CASSFPGRGEQFF
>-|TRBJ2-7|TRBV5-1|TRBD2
TGCGCCAGCAGCTTGGTCCTCGGCAGGGTAGGCCTAGCGGAGACCTACGAGCAGTACTTC
CASSLVLGRVGLAETYEQYF
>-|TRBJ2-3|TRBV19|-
TGTGCCAGTAGTATCTGGGCTAGCGAGGACAGCACAGATACGCAGTATTTT
CASSIWASEDSTDTQYF
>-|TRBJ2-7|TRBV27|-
TGTGCCAGCAGTTTATTGGGTGCAGGGGGCGGGAGCTCCTACGAGCAGTACTTC
CASSLLGAGGGSSYEQYF
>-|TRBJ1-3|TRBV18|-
TGTGCCAGCTCACCAGCCGGGACATTTCGTTCTGGAAACACCATATATTTT
CASSPAGTFRSGNTIYF
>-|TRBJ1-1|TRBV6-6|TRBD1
TGTGCGAGCGTCAGACACAGGGGGCTCGAGGACACTGAAGCTTTCTTT
CASVRHRGLEDTEAFF
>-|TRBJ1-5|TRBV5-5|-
TGTGCCAGCAGCGAGACAGGACAGCCCCAGCATTTT
CASSETGQPQHF
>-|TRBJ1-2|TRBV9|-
TGTGCCAGCAGCGTGGGAGGGGAAGTAAACACCTATGGCTACACCTTC
CASSVGGEVNTYGYTF
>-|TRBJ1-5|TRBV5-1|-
TGCGCCAGCAGCTTTTACGGACTGGACAGCAATCAGCCCCAGCATTTT
CASSFYGLDSNQPQHF
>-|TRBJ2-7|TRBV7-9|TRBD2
TGTGCCAGCAGCTCTGGGACGGGACTAGCCGTCGAGCAGTACTTC
CASSSGTGLAVEQYF
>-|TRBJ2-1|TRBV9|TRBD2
TGTGCCAGCAGCGTAGATAAGCTAGCGGACAATGAGCAGTTCTTC
CASSVDKLADNEQFF
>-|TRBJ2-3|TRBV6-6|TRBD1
TGTGCCAGCAGTTACCCGGACAGGCCAGATACGCAGTATTTT
CASSYPDRPDTQYF
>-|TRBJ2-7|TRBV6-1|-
TGTGCCAGCAGTGCTACGGGATCCACCTACGAGCAGTACTTC
CASSATGSTYEQYF
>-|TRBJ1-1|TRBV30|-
TGTGCCTGGAGTGTACAAAAGAACACTGAAGCTTTCTTT
CAWSVQKNTEAFF
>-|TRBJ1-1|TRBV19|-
TGTGCCAGTAGTATTGGAGGTGAAGCTTTCTTT
CASSIGGEAFF
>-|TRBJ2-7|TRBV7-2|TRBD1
TGTGCCAGCAGCTTGGGACAGGCTAACTACGAGCAGTACTTC
CASSLGQANYEQYF
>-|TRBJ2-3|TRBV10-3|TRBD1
TGTGCCATCAGTGCCTCTATGGGGACAGGATCGACTGATAGCACAGATACGCAGTATTTT
CAISASMGTGSTDSTDTQYF
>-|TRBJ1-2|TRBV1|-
TGCACCAGCAGCCAGGGTCGAGGCAACTATGGCTACACCTTC
CTSSQGRGNYGYTF
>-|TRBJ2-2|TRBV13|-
TGTGCCAGCAGCTTACAGGGTTACACCGGGGAGCTGTTTTTT
CASSLQGYTGELFF
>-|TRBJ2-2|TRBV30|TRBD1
TGTGCCTGGAGTGGAGGGACAGTCGTTGGGGAGCTGTTTTTT
CAWSGGTVVGELFF
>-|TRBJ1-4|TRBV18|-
TGTGCCAGCTCAGAACAGGAAAATGAAAAACTGTTTTTT
CASSEQENEKLFF
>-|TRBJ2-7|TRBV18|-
TGTGCCAGCTCACCCGAAGGGGCGAGCTCCTACGAGCAGTACTTC
CASSPEGASSYEQYF
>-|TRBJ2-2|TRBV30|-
TGTGCCTGGAGCGACCAACAGGGGAGGACCGGGGAGCTGTTTTTT
CAWSDQQGRTGELFF
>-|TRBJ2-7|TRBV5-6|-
TGTGCCAGCAGCTTGACAGGCTACCCCTACGAGCAGTACTTC
CASSLTGYPYEQYF
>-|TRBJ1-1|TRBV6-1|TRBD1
TGTGCCAGCCGGGACAGGGCGATAACTGAAGCTTTCTTT
CASRDRAITEAFF
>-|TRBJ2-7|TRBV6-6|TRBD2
TGTGCCAGCACCTTTACTCCGACTAGCGGGAATGTGCAGTACTTC
CASTFTPTSGNVQYF
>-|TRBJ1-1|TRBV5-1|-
TGCGCCAGCAGTTCAGAACCCACTATGAACACTGAAGCTTTCTTT
CASSSEPTMNTEAFF
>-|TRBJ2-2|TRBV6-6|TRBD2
TGTGCCACCGCGGGGGACGCGACGGGCACCGGGGAGCTGTTTTTT
CATAGDATGTGELFF
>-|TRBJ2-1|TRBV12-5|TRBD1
TGTGCTAGTGGTTTGAGGGACAGGGTATGGGATGAGCAGTTCTTC
CASGLRDRVWDEQFF
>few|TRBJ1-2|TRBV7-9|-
TGTGCCAGCAGCCCGTGGCGGGATGGCTACACCTTC
CASSPWRDGYTF
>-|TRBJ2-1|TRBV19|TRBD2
TGTGCCAGTAGTATAGGCGGACTAGCGGGAGCCAATGAGCAGTTCTTC
CASSIGGLAGANEQFF
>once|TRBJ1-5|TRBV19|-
TGTGCCAGTAGTATAAGCCCCGGGAGCAATCAGCCCCAGCATTTT
CASSISPGSNQPQHF
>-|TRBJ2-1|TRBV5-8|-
TGTGCCAGCAGCTGGTGGCAGATAAATGAGCAGTTCTTC
CASSWWQINEQFF
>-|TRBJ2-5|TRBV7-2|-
TGTGCCAGCAGCTTAGGGCAGCAAGAGACCCAGTACTTC
CASSLGQQETQYF
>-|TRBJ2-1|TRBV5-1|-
TGCGCCAGCAGCTTGGCCAGCCCTAGCTCCTACAATGAGCAGTTCTTC
CASSLASPSSYNEQFF
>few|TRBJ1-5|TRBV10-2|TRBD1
TGCGCCAGCAGTGAGGGGACAGGGAGCAATCAGCCCCAGCATTTT
CASSEGTGSNQPQHF
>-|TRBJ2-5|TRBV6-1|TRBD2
TGTGCCAGCAGTGAAGTCGGACTAGCGCCCGAGACCCAGTACTTC
CASSEVGLAPETQYF
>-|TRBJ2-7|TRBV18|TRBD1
TGTGCCAGCTCACAGACAGGGGGCGTCTACGAGCAGTACTTC
CASSQTGGVYEQYF
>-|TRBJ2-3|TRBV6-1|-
TGTGCCAGCAGTGTCCTCCGAGTGGGGGCCGCCCCCACAGATACGCAGTATTTT
CASSVLRVGAAPTDTQYF
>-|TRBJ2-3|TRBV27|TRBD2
TGTGCCAGCAGCACTAGCGGGGGCTACACAGATACGCAGTATTTT
CASSTSGGYTDTQYF
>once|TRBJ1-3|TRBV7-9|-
TGTGCCAGCAGCTTAGGGACAACCCCCAAGGAAAACACCATATATTTT
CASSLGTTPKENTIYF
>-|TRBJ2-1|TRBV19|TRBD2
TGTGCCAGTAGTAGAACTAGCGGGTATGAGCAGTTCTTC
CASSRTSGYEQFF
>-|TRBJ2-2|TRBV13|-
TGTGCCAGCAGCCTCACGGGAGTTTATGGCGGGGAGCTGTTTTTT
CASSLTGVYGGELFF
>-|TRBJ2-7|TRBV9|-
TGTGCCAGCAGCGTAGGACAGGCTTTTGGCGAGCAGTACTTC
CASSVGQAFGEQYF
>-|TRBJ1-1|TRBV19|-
TGTGCCAGTAGTATCACAGGGACTGAAGCTTTCTTT
CASSITGTEAFF
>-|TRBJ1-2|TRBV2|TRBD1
TGCCTAACGATTGGGACAGGCGGAATTAACTATGGCTACACCTTC
CLTIGTGGINYGYTF
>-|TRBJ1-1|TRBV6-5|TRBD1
TGTGCCAGCAGTTACACCTCGGGGACAGGAGGCACTGAAGCTTTCTTT
CASSYTSGTGGTEAFF